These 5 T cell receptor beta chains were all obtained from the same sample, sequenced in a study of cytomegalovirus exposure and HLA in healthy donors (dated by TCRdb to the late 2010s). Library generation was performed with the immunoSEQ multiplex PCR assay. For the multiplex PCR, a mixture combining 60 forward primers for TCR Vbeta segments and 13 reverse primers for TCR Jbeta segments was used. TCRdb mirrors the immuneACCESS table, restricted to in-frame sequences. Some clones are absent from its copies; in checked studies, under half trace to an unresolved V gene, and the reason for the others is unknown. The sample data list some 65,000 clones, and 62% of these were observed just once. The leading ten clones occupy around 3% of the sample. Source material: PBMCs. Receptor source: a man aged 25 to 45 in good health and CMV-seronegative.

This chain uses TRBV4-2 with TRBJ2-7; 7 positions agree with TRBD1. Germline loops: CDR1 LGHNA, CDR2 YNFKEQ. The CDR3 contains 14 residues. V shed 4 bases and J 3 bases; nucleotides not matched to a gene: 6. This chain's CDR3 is CASSPTGAGYEQYF. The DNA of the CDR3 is TGTGCCAGCAGCCCAACAGGGGCGGGCTACGAGCAGTACTTC.

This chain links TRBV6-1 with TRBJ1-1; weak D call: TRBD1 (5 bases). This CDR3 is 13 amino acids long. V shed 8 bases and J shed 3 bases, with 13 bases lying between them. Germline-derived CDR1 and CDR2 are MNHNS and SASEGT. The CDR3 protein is CASCREEHTEAFF. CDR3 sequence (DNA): TGTGCCAGCTGCAGGGAAGAGCACACTGAAGCTTTCTTT.

The CDR3 protein is CASSSTQGGMQYF. For the CDR3, the DNA is TGTGCCAGCAGCTCAACACAGGGGGGTATGCAGTATTTT. The chain has TRBV7-7 and TRBJ2-3, with TRBD1 matching over 8 bases. Trimming took 4 bases from V and 11 from J; bases not matched to a gene: 8. The length of the CDR3 is 13 residues. Germline values: CDR1 SSHAT, CDR2 FNYEAQ (reference sequence). Filled out from reference TRBV7-7 and TRBJ2-3, the complete variable domain reads GAGVSQSPRYKVTKRGQDVTLRCDPISSHATLYWYQQALGQGPEFLTYFNYEAQPDKSGLPSDRFSAERPEGSISTLTIQRTEQRDSAMYRCASSSTQGGMQYFGPGTRLTVL.

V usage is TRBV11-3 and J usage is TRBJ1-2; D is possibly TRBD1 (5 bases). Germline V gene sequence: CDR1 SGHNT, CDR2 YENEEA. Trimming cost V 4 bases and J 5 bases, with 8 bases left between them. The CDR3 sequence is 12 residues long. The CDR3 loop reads CASSYDRYGYTF. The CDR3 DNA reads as TGTGCCAGCAGCTACGACAGATATGGCTACACCTTC.

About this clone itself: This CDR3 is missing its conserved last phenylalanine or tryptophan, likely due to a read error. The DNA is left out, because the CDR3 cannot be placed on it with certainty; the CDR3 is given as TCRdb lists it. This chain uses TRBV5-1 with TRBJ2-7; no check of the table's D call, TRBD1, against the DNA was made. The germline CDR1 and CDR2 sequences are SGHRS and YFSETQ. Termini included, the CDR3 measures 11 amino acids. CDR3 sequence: CASSRDRGLDG.